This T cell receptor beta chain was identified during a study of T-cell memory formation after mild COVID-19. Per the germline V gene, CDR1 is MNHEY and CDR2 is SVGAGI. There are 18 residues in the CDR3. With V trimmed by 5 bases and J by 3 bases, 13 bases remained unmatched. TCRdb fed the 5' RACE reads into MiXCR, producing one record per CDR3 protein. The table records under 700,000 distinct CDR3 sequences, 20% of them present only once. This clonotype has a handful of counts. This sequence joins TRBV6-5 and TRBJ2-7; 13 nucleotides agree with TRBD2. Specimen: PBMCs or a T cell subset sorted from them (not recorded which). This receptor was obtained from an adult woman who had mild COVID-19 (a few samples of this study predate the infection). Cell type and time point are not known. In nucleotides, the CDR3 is TGTGCCAGCAGTCCCCGGACTCCAGGACTAGCGGGAGTCTACGAGCAGTACTTC. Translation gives CASSPRTPGLAGVYEQYF.